This T cell receptor beta chain was found in a study of T cells in Graves' hyperthyroidism and ophthalmopathy. This clonotype was seen just once. Orbital computed tomography and thyroid ultrasound, together with serum TRAb and thyroxine and clinical symptoms, were used for diagnoses. RNA transcripts served as the template for amplifying TCR beta CDR3 regions. First-round RT-PCR targeting the TCR CDR3 was performed with the HTBI primer set. TCRdb re-analysed the multiplex PCR reads in MiXCR, keeping a single row per CDR3 protein. The sample shows hundreds of thousands of distinct CDR3 sequences, approximately 15% of them seen only once. Sequenced: blood. This TCR was recovered from a woman in her late teens or twenties with Graves' hyperthyroidism.

The CDR3 is CASSRSSSNTGELFF. As DNA, the CDR3 is TGTGCCAGCAGCCGATCTAGCAGTAACACCGGGGAGCTGTTTTTT. The rearrangement links TRBV7-2 to TRBJ2-2, with D perhaps matching TRBD2 (5 bases). Germline CDR1 is SGHTA and CDR2 is FQGNSA. The CDR3 spans 15 residues. V was cut by 5 bases and J by 2 bases, with 12 bases left in between.